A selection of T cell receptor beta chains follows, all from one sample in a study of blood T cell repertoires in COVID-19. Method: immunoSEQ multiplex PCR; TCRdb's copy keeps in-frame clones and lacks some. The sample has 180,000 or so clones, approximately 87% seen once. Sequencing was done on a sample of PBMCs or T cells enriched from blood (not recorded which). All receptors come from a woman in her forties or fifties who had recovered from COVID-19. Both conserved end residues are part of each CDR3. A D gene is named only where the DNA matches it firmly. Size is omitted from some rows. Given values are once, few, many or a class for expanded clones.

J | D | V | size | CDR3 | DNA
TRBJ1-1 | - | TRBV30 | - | CAWSGQRTAEAFF | TGTGCCTGGAGTGGGCAGCGGACCGCTGAAGCTTTCTTT
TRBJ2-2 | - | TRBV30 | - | CAWARGLAGTGELFF | TGTGCCTGGGCCCGAGGTTTGGCGGGCACCGGGGAGCTGTTTTTT
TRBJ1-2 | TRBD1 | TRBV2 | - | CASSGTGGVYGYTF | TGTGCCAGCAGTGGGACAGGGGGCGTCTATGGCTACACCTTC
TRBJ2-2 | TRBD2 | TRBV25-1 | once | CASVRAGANTGELFF | TGTGCCAGCGTGAGGGCGGGAGCGAACACCGGGGAGCTGTTTTTT
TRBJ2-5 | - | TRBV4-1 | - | CASSLFERGETQYF | TGCGCCAGCAGCCTTTTCGAGCGCGGGGAGACCCAGTACTTC
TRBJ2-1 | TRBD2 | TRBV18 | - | CASSPISASGIGDEQFF | TGTGCCAGCTCACCAATATCGGCTAGCGGGATTGGAGATGAGCAGTTCTTC
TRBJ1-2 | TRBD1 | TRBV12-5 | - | CASGLDVGQPLIGYTF | TGTGCTAGTGGTTTGGATGTGGGACAGCCGCTTATAGGCTACACCTTC
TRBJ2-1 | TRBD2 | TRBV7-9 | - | CASSFVPGLAAGEQFF | TGTGCCAGCAGCTTCGTACCGGGACTAGCAGCTGGTGAGCAGTTCTTC
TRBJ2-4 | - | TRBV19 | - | CASSSGWRGAKNIQYF | TGTGCCAGTAGTAGCGGCTGGCGGGGAGCCAAAAACATTCAGTACTTC
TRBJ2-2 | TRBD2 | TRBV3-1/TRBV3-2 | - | CASSPHSGSVTGELFF | TGTGCCAGCAGTCCGCATAGCGGGAGCGTAACCGGGGAGCTGTTTTTT
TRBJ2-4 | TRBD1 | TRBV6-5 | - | CASSPSGTGSDIQYF | TGTGCCAGCAGCCCCTCCGGGACAGGGTCTGACATTCAGTACTTC
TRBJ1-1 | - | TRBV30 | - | CACERITEAFF | TGTGCCTGCGAGAGGATCACTGAAGCTTTCTTT
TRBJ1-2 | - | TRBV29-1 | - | CSVNDPQGVLDGYTF | TGCAGCGTTAACGATCCACAGGGAGTTCTCGATGGCTACACCTTC
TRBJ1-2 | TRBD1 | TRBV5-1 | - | CASSWTGGNYGYTF | TGCGCCAGCAGCTGGACAGGGGGAAACTATGGCTACACCTTC
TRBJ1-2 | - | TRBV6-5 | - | CASAMKLGSSGYTF | TGTGCCAGCGCAATGAAGCTAGGTAGTAGTGGCTACACCTTC
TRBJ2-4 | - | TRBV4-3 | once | CASSQDPRGGNIQYF | TGCGCCAGCAGCCAAGATCCCAGGGGTGGAAACATTCAGTACTTC
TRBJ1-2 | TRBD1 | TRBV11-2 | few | CASSSGQGGYGYTF | TGTGCCAGCAGCTCGGGACAGGGAGGCTATGGCTACACCTTC
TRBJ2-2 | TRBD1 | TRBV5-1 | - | CASSQGTGTGVSGELFF | TGCGCCAGCAGCCAAGGAACCGGGACAGGGGTTTCCGGGGAGCTGTTTTTT
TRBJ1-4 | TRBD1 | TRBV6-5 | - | CASSWDSANEKLFF | TGTGCCAGCAGTTGGGACAGCGCTAATGAAAAACTGTTTTTT
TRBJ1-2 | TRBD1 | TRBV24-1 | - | CATSDSTGGAGGYTF | TGTGCCACCAGTGATTCCACAGGGGGCGCAGGCGGCTACACCTTC
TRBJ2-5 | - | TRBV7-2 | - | CASSSRTDVKEETQYF | TGTGCCAGCAGCTCTCGGACAGACGTGAAAGAAGAGACCCAGTACTTC
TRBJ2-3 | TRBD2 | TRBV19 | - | CASSIDPPSGASTDTQYF | TGTGCCAGTAGTATAGATCCCCCGAGCGGGGCTAGCACAGATACGCAGTATTTT
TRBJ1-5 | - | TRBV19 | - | CASSTGSGGRPQHF | TGTGCCAGTAGTACGGGGAGTGGGGGGAGGCCCCAGCATTTT
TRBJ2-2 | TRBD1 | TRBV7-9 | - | CASSPTGTLNTGELFF | TGTGCCAGCAGCCCGACAGGGACATTGAACACCGGGGAGCTGTTTTTT
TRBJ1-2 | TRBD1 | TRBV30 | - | CAWSGGQVPYGYTF | TGTGCCTGGAGTGGAGGACAGGTCCCCTATGGCTACACCTTC
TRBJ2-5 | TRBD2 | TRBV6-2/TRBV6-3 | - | CASSLGLGEETQYF | TGTGCCAGCAGTCTTGGACTAGGTGAGGAGACCCAGTACTTC
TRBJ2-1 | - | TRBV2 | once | CASSDGDNEQFF | TGTGCCAGCAGCGACGGAGACAATGAGCAGTTCTTC
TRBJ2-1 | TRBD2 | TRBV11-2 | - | CASRPSLLAGGVNEQFF | TGTGCCAGCAGACCAAGTTTACTAGCGGGAGGGGTTAATGAGCAGTTCTTC
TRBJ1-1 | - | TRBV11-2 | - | CASSRQGGERGEAFF | TGTGCCAGCTCCCGCCAGGGAGGTGAGAGGGGTGAAGCTTTCTTT
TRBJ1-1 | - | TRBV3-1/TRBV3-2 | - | CASRTASMNTEAFF | TGTGCCAGCAGAACAGCCAGTATGAACACTGAAGCTTTCTTT
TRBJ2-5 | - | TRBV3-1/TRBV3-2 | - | CASSHPAERRETQYF | TGTGCCAGCAGCCACCCCGCGGAGAGGAGGGAGACCCAGTACTTC
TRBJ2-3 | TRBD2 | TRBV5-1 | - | CASSLELAGGGDTQYF | TGCGCCAGCAGCTTGGAACTAGCGGGAGGGGGAGATACGCAGTATTTT
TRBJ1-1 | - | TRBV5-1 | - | CASSLGHGDTEAFF | TGCGCCAGCAGCTTGGGACACGGGGACACTGAAGCTTTCTTT
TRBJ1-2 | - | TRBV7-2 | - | CASSSTGRIHGYTF | TGTGCCAGCAGTTCGACAGGTAGGATACACGGCTACACCTTC
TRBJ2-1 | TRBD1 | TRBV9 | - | CASSSDRATYNEQFF | TGTGCCAGCAGCTCAGACAGGGCCACCTACAATGAGCAGTTCTTC
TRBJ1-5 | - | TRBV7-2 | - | CASSSTGPWQPQHF | TGTGCCAGCAGCTCTACAGGGCCTTGGCAGCCCCAGCATTTT
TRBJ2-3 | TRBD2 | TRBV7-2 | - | CASSLSGVTQYF | TGTGCCAGCAGCTTAAGCGGGGTGACGCAGTATTTT
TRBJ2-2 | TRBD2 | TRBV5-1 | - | CASSLNPAGDSGELFF | TGCGCCAGCAGCTTGAATCCAGCGGGAGATTCTGGGGAGCTGTTTTTT
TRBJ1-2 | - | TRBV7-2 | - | CAATRGGPSYGYTF | TGTGCCGCAACTAGGGGGGGGCCCTCCTATGGCTACACCTTC
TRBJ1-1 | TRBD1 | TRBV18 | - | CASSPGTGTLNTEAFF | TGTGCCAGCTCACCCGGGACAGGAACGTTGAACACTGAAGCTTTCTTT
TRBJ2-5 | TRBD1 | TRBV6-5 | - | CASMVTGRSQYF | TGTGCCAGCATGGTGACAGGGAGATCCCAGTACTTC
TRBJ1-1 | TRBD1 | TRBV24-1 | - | CATRTGVNTEAFF | TGTGCCACCCGGACAGGAGTGAACACTGAAGCTTTCTTT
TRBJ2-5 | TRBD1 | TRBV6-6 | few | CASRTGGAGEETQYF | TGTGCCAGCAGGACAGGGGGCGCGGGTGAAGAGACCCAGTACTTC
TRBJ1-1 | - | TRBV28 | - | CASSFGAGVSEAFF | TGTGCCAGCAGTTTTGGCGCGGGGGTTTCTGAAGCTTTCTTT
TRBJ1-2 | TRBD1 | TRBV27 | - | CASRAGTGGGYGYTF | TGTGCCAGCAGAGCAGGGACAGGGGGCGGCTATGGCTACACCTTC
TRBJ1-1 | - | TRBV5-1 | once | CASSLQGGTEAFF | TGCGCCAGCAGCTTGCAGGGAGGCACTGAAGCTTTCTTT